Reported below is one T cell receptor beta chain. This sample was taken from a study of control samples from healthy donors and cancer patients. The CDR3 has 15 amino acids. Germline V gene lookup returns CDR1 MNHNS and CDR2 SASEGT. The ends were cut back, 2 bases at V and 5 bases at J, with 16 bases in the middle. Clones were sequenced by immunoSEQ multiplex PCR, and TCRdb holds only the in-frame ones, with some missing. The sample yields tens of thousands of clones, 70% to 90% seen once. The specimen was PBMCs. The chain combines TRBV6-1 with TRBJ2-7; maybe TRBD2 (5 bases). The source is an older woman with head and neck cancer. The chain's CDR3 is CASSELAPKGHEQYF. In DNA, the CDR3 is TGTGCCAGCAGTGAACTAGCCCCTAAGGGCCACGAGCAGTACTTC.